This TCR beta chain is from a study of blood T cells in healthy people across ages. The CDR3 extends over 13 amino acids. Deletions cut 4 bases from V and 6 bases from J, with 9 bases between. CDR1 is LGHDT, CDR2 YNNKEL, per germline (reference sequence). Sample-barcoded 5' priming and a J-beta primer mix drove a second PCR of about 6 to 11 cycles. MiXCR, applied by TCRdb to the 5' RACE reads, yields one record per CDR3 protein. The data contain 900,000 to 950,000 distinct CDR3 sequences, 25% to 35% of them singletons. Findings of the study overall: Observed TCR beta diversity showed a strong correlation with the percentage of naive T cells as measured by flow cytometry. Per million T cells, TCR beta diversity dropped roughly linearly as age increased.

As for this clonotype: What it binds is unknown.

These data also formed part of another study, on T cells of mothers and their children.

The sequenced material came from blood. The genes are TRBV3-1 and TRBJ2-2; perhaps D is TRBD1 or TRBD2 (5 bases each). This TCR derives from a woman in her forties in good health. CDR3 nucleotides: TGTGCCAGCAGCCGCAGAGGGGCCGGGGAGCTGTTTTTT. Its protein product is CASSRRGAGELFF. The complete variable domain, with remaining parts taken from reference TRBV3-1 and TRBJ2-2, reads DTAVSQTPKYLVTQMGNDKSIKCEQNLGHDTMYWYKQDSKKFLKIMFSYNNKELIINETVPNRFSPKSPDKAHLNLHINSLELGDSAVYFCASSRRGAGELFFGEGSRLTVL.